Each of the 14 T cell receptor beta chains below was sequenced from the same sample in a study of regulatory T cells in long-lasting Graves disease. Regarding time point: newly diagnosed GD, antithyroid drugs for less than 3 months. From PBMCs, RNA was extracted and then used to make the TCR library. iRepertoire HTBI primers and Arm-PCR of CDR3 regions built TCR beta libraries. TCRdb analysed the multiplex PCR reads with MiXCR anew, one entry per CDR3 protein. The sample consists of roughly 420,000 distinct CDR3 sequences, 16% of them appearing once. This sample was also put to use in a study of T cells in Graves' hyperthyroidism and ophthalmopathy.

Specimen: peripheral blood mononuclear cells (PBMCs), collected at new diagnosis, from a patient treated with antithyroid drugs. These receptors were obtained from a woman younger than 35 with Graves disease.

This clonotype was seen ten or more times. V usage is TRBV28 and J usage is TRBJ2-1; 9 bases are a match to TRBD1. With 3 bases clipped from V and 4 bases from J, the junction kept 4 bases outside the gene matches. The CDR3 contains 15 residues. The germline gives CDR1 MDHEN, CDR2 SYDVKM. CDR3 DNA sequence: TGTGCCAGCAGTTTTTCGGACAGGGGATACAATGAGCAGTTCTTC. Translated, it gives CASSFSDRGYNEQFF.

This clonotype was recorded many times. The J gene is TRBJ2-1, the V gene TRBV7-9, with D possibly called TRBD1 or TRBD2 (5 bases each). The V gene lost 3 bases and the J gene lost 2 bases, with 11 bases spanning the gap. Germline CDR1 is SEHNR and CDR2 is FQNEAQ (reference sequence). The CDR3 has 15 residues. The CDR3 nucleotides are TGTGCCAGCAGCTTGGTACTAGGGGCCTACAATGAGCAGTTCTTC. Amino acids: CASSLVLGAYNEQFF.

The sample holds many counts of this clonotype. The J gene is TRBJ2-7, the V gene TRBV2; no reliable D call. The V end lost 0 bases, the J end lost 0 bases, and 9 bases lay between the germline ends. Germline CDR1 and CDR2: SNHLY and FYNNEI. The CDR3 extends over 15 amino acids. The CDR3 DNA sequence: TGTGCCAGCAGTGAAGCGGGAATCCCCTCCTACGAGCAGTACTTC. It codes for CASSEAGIPSYEQYF.

This clonotype was seen ten or more times. The chain carries TRBV6-5 and TRBJ2-6; D unclear. The CDR3 is made up of 15 amino acids. Per the germline V gene, CDR1 is MNHEY and CDR2 is SVGAGI. Trimming cost V 4 bases and J 2 bases, with 9 bases left between them. CDR3 residues: CASSSYQTGANVLTF. DNA of the CDR3: TGTGCCAGCAGTTCGTACCAGACTGGGGCCAACGTCCTGACTTTC.

The chain joins TRBV6-2 or TRBV6-3 to TRBJ1-6; tentative D call: TRBD1 (5 bases). Trimming cost V 0 bases and J 0 bases, with 15 bases left between them. Looked up from germline, CDR1 is MNHEY and CDR2 is SVGEGT. The CDR3 covers 19 residues. CDR3 in amino acids: CASSYSRTTTASYNSPLHF. CDR3 coding DNA: TGTGCCAGCAGTTACTCGCGGACAACTACAGCCTCCTATAATTCACCCCTCCACTTT.

Concerning this clonotype itself: Mismatch with germline at one junction end may stem from a read error. The J gene is TRBJ1-1, the V gene TRBV10-3, with 7 bases matching TRBD1. This CDR3 is built from 14 residues. Germline V gene sequence: CDR1 ENHRY, CDR2 SYGVKD. DNA for the CDR3: TGTGCCTTCAGGGAGACAGGGTCGAACACTGAAGCTTTCTTT. Translating it yields CAFRETGSNTEAFF.

There are a few counts of this clonotype. The CDR3 protein is CASSFLWTGGFGYTF. The CDR3 nucleotides are TGTGCCAGCAGTTTTTTATGGACAGGGGGCTTTGGCTACACCTTC. The chain couples TRBV6-5 to TRBJ1-2, with 11 bases that match TRBD1. After removal of 4 bases from V and 7 bases from J, the junction contained 8 bases not matched to a gene. Per the germline V gene, CDR1 is MNHEY and CDR2 is SVGAGI. There are 15 residues in the CDR3.

This clonotype appeared many times. This sequence joins TRBV28 and TRBJ2-3; D not resolved. Trimming pared 2 bases from V and 8 bases from J, leaving 14 bases between. The CDR3 runs 14 residues. Germline assignment: CDR1 MDHEN and CDR2 SYDVKM. CDR3 bases: TGTGCCAGCAGTTTAACTATGTCGCAGGTTACGCAGTATTTT. Protein: CASSLTMSQVTQYF.

This clonotype was seen ten or more times. The rearrangement uses TRBV20-1 and TRBJ1-6, with D possibly TRBD1 on 6 matching bases. The CDR3 has 16 residues. Germline CDR1 reads DFQATT; CDR2 reads SNEGSKA (reference sequence). Trimming left V 2 bases short and J 5 bases short, with 16 bases between. CDR3 residues: CSARSPGQSNNSPLHF. The CDR3, as DNA: TGCAGTGCTAGATCTCCCGGACAGTCCAATAATTCACCCCTCCACTTT.

This clonotype occurred a few times. The chain joins TRBV4-3 to TRBJ1-5; the D is unclear. V lost 0 bases and J 9 bases, leaving 9 bases between the germline ends. Germline V lookup: CDR1 LGHNA, CDR2 YSLEER. The CDR3 runs 13 residues. This chain's CDR3 is CASSQDRFLPQHF. CDR3 nucleotides: TGCGCCAGCAGCCAAGATCGGTTTTTGCCCCAGCATTTT.

There are many counts of this clonotype. The chain combines TRBV5-1 with TRBJ2-7, with D unresolved. V shed 4 bases and J shed 7 bases, with 18 bases lying between them. CDR1 and CDR2 from the germline V gene are SGHRS and YFSETQ. The CDR3 covers 14 residues. CDR3 amino acids: CASSVGPNSREQYF. The CDR3 nucleotides are TGCGCCAGCAGCGTCGGCCCCAACAGTCGGGAGCAGTACTTC.

This clonotype turned up a few times. V and J are TRBV29-1 and TRBJ1-4, with a possible D match to TRBD1 (6 bases). V lost 1 base to trimming and J lost 7 bases, with 16 bases between them. From germline, CDR1 is SQVTM and CDR2 ANQGSEA. This CDR3 contains 15 residues. The CDR3 is CSVEAWTVKGEKLFF. Written as DNA, the CDR3 is TGCAGCGTTGAAGCTTGGACAGTTAAGGGTGAAAAACTGTTTTTT.

The rearrangement uses TRBV15 and TRBJ2-7; 10 bases are shared with TRBD2. Germline V gene sequence: CDR1 LNHNV, CDR2 YYDKDF (reference sequence). With V trimmed by 4 bases and J by 3 bases, 6 bases remained unmatched. The CDR3 runs 15 residues. CDR3 loop: CATSTGLAENYEQYF. CDR3 bases: TGTGCCACCAGCACCGGACTAGCGGAAAACTACGAGCAGTACTTC.

The chain recombines TRBV6-1 with TRBJ1-4, with TRBD1 identical over 7 bases. V lost 7 bases to trimming and J lost 6 bases; unmatched junction nucleotides: 14. Germline CDR1 reads MNHNS; CDR2 reads SASEGT. CDR3 length: 16 amino acids. In DNA, the CDR3 is TGTGCCAGCACCTTCCGGGCGACAGGGCGGGATGAAAAACTGTTTTTT. It encodes CASTFRATGRDEKLFF.